Detailed here is one TCR beta chain. Via MiXCR, TCRdb re-called the reads, giving one row per CDR3 protein. The table has about 10,000 distinct CDR3 sequences, roughly 19% seen once. Trimming stripped 4 bases from V and 0 bases from J, with 13 bases between. This CDR3 spans 15 amino acids. CDR1 and CDR2 (germline): SGHDT, YYEEEE. This sample was taken from a study of liver allograft versus peripheral blood T cells. About the research overall: The authors compared T cell receptor repertoires in transplanted livers with those in the peripheral blood of recipients.

This TCR came from a human patient who had a liver transplant. Some T cells here may be from the graft donor. V usage is TRBV5-6 and J usage is TRBJ1-1; TRBD1 is a possible D gene (5 bases). For the CDR3, the DNA is TGTGCCAGCAGCCTAGCGGGACTGGTGAACACTGAAGCTTTCTTT. Its protein product is CASSLAGLVNTEAFF.